The clone carrying this T cell receptor (beta chain) showed up just a few times. Its specificity is not known. The data are from a study of blood T cells in healthy people across ages. At the level of the study: Template-switching capture recovered about one barcoded beta molecule per two T cells. Findings and limits, study-wide: Among T cells, TCR beta diversity per million cells dropped roughly linearly as age rose. Donors of long life had a larger count of naive CD4+ cells and greater diversity than aged donors.

A second PCR of 7 to 11 cycles used a sample-barcoded 5' primer and a J-beta primer mix. Each CDR3 protein is one row after TCRdb ran MiXCR on the 5' RACE reads. This sample yields around 500,000 distinct CDR3 sequences, of which around half are seen a single time; just under 25% belongs to the top ten. After removal of 2 bases from V and 3 bases from J, the junction contained 3 bases not matched to a gene. The CDR3 covers 14 residues. Per germline, CDR1 SGHTA and CDR2 FQGNSA. The authors drew about 9.5 milliliters of peripheral blood from each donor. The genes are TRBV7-2 and TRBJ2-7; TRBD1 aligns across 8 bases. The TCR originated in a man aged 80 or over in good health. What was sequenced was blood. Here the CDR3 reads CASSLYRGNYEQYF. Here the CDR3 DNA reads TGTGCCAGCAGCTTATACAGGGGGAACTACGAGCAGTACTTC. Supplemented by reference TRBV7-2 and TRBJ2-7, the full variable domain reads GAGVSQSPSNKVTEKGKDVELRCDPISGHTALYWYRQSLGQGLEFLIYFQGNSAPDKSGLPSDRFSAERTGGSVSTLTIQRTQQEDSAVYLCASSLYRGNYEQYFGPGTRLTVT.